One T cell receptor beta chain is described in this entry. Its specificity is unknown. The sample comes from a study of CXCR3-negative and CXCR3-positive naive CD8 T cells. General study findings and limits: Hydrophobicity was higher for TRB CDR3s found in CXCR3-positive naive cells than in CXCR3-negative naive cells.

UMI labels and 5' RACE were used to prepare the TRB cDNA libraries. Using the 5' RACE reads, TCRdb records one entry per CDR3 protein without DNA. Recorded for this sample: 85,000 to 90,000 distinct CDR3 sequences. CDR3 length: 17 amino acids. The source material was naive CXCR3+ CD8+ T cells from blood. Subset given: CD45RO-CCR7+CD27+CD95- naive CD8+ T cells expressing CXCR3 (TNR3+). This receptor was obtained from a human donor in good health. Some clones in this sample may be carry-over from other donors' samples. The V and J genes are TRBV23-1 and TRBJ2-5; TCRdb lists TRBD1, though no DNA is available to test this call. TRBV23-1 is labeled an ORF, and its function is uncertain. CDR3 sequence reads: CASSLVGGARYQETQYF.